This passage covers 15 T cell receptor beta chains from one sample sequenced in a study of blood T cell repertoires in COVID-19. The table came from immunoSEQ multiplex PCR; TCRdb's copy has only in-frame clones and leaves some out. The top ten clones hold under 6% of a sample with 75,000 to 95,000 clones, 80% to 90% of them seen once. Sequences were obtained from peripheral blood. All receptors come from a man aged 50 to 59 with active COVID-19.

The chain couples TRBV2 to TRBJ1-6; TRBD1 agrees at 7 bases. CDR1 is SNHLY and CDR2 is FYNNEI in the germline V gene. The trim removed 5 bases at V and 7 bases at J, leaving 5 bases unmatched. CDR3 size: 14 residues. The CDR3 protein is CASSRDRVNSPLHF. CDR3 DNA: TGTGCCAGCAGTAGAGACAGGGTGAATTCACCCCTCCACTTT.

The chain has TRBV7-6 and TRBJ2-1, with 15 bases identical to TRBD2. Per germline, CDR1 SGHVS and CDR2 FNYEAQ. J was trimmed by 8 bases and V by 4 bases; bases with no gene match: 18. The CDR3 spans 20 residues. CDR3 residues: CASSWIGLAGGGMGPDEQFF. Here the CDR3 DNA reads TGTGCCAGCAGCTGGATCGGACTAGCGGGAGGGGGTATGGGGCCCGATGAGCAGTTCTTC.

V and J are TRBV7-9 and TRBJ2-2; 7 bases fit TRBD2. The CDR3 extends over 14 amino acids. Trimming cost V 5 bases and J 3 bases; bases outside gene matches: 3. CDR1 SEHNR and CDR2 FQNEAQ come from the germline V gene (reference sequence). The CDR3 loop is CASSPGRDTGELFF. For the CDR3, the DNA is TGTGCCAGCAGCCCGGGGAGGGACACCGGGGAGCTGTTTTTT.

This chain joins TRBV6-4 and TRBJ1-1; D unclear. Germline assignment: CDR1 MRHNA and CDR2 SNTAGT. Trimming shortened V by 6 bases and J by 5 bases, and 19 bases separated the two germline ends. The CDR3 contains 15 residues. CDR3 loop: CASSTPDVGGTEAFF. CDR3 DNA sequence: TGTGCCAGCAGCACCCCTGACGTCGGCGGTACTGAAGCTTTCTTT.

This clone showed up just once. V usage is TRBV11-1 and J usage is TRBJ1-4, with TRBD1 matching 8 bases. The CDR3 has 15 residues. V gave up 5 bases and J gave up 7 bases; unmatched junction bases: 9. Germline V gene sequence: CDR1 SGHAT, CDR2 FQDESV (reference sequence). CDR3 amino acids: CASSPGQGGSEKLFF. The CDR3, as DNA: TGTGCCAGCAGCCCAGGACAGGGAGGGAGTGAAAAACTGTTTTTT.

V usage is TRBV28 and J usage is TRBJ1-3; 8 bases match TRBD1. Germline trimming cut 10 bases from V and 3 bases from J; bases unmatched to any gene: 5. CDR3 length: 13 residues. In germline, CDR1 is MDHEN, CDR2 SYDVKM. The CDR3 sequence is CATLDRGGNTIYF. The CDR3 DNA reads TGTGCCACTCTCGACAGGGGTGGAAACACCATATATTTT.

This clone was picked up one time. The J gene is TRBJ2-1, the V gene TRBV28; 8 positions agree with TRBD2. CDR3 size: 16 residues. After removal of 3 bases from V and 2 bases from J, the junction contained 6 bases not matched to a gene. CDR1 and CDR2 (germline): MDHEN, SYDVKM. Written as DNA, the CDR3 is TGTGCCAGCAGTTTGCTTGCGGGAGGACCCTACAATGAGCAGTTCTTC. It yields the protein CASSLLAGGPYNEQFF.

The chain combines TRBV19 with TRBJ2-1, with 7 bases matching TRBD2. Looked up from germline, CDR1 is LNHDA and CDR2 is SQIVND (reference sequence). The CDR3 runs to 16 residues. J gave up 8 bases and V 4 bases, and 14 bases lay outside the gene matches. CDR3 in amino acids: CASSKLSAGPADEQFF. The CDR3 DNA follows: TGTGCCAGTAGTAAGCTTTCAGCGGGGCCTGCGGATGAGCAGTTCTTC.

The genes are TRBV28 and TRBJ2-7; 7 positions match TRBD1. V trimming: 8 bases; J trimming: 0 bases; junction bases outside the gene matches: 10. CDR1 and CDR2 (germline): MDHEN, SYDVKM. The CDR3 loop spans 15 amino acids. CDR3 sequence: CASAPGGGYSYEQYF. DNA of the CDR3: TGTGCCAGCGCCCCAGGGGGTGGGTACTCCTACGAGCAGTACTTC.

This clone was seen just once. The V gene is TRBV5-1, the J gene TRBJ1-1; 9 bases line up with TRBD1. The germline V gene encodes CDR1 SGHRS and CDR2 YFSETQ. With 4 bases clipped from V and 4 bases from J, the junction kept 8 bases outside the gene matches. The CDR3 runs 15 residues. The CDR3 DNA is TGCGCCAGCAGCGGAAAAGGGACAGGGCGCACTGAAGCTTTCTTT. It encodes CASSGKGTGRTEAFF.

As to this clone: Other DNA sequences of this sample code for an identical CDR3. The CDR3 DNA follows: TGTGCCAGCAGTTTGGGACAGCACTATGGCTACACCTTC. As protein: CASSLGQHYGYTF. The chain has TRBV28 and TRBJ1-2; TRBD1 matches 7 bases. The CDR3 is 13 residues long. CDR1 and CDR2 (germline): MDHEN, SYDVKM. The junction had 1 base not matched to a gene; V was cut back by 3 bases and J by 3 bases.

The rearrangement links TRBV4-1 to TRBJ1-3; D gene uncertain. The CDR3 is 15 amino acids. The germline V and J ends were trimmed by 0 bases and 3 bases, with 9 bases remaining between them. Germline V gene data show CDR1 as MGHRA and CDR2 as YSYEKL. The CDR3 coding sequence is TGCGCCAGCAGCCAAGAAGAGGGAGTTGGAAACACCATATATTTT. Protein: CASSQEEGVGNTIYF.

The CDR3 DNA is TGTGCCATCAAGCGGACAGGGGCCCAACCTGAAGCTTTCTTT. This encodes CAIKRTGAQPEAFF. V gene TRBV10-3 combines with J gene TRBJ1-1, with 9 bases that match TRBD1. The V gene end was trimmed by 7 bases and the J gene end by 6 bases; junction bases not matched to a gene: 9. Germline assignment: CDR1 ENHRY and CDR2 SYGVKD. CDR3 length: 14 amino acids.

The gene calls are TRBV25-1 and TRBJ2-7; the D gene is possibly TRBD2 (6 bases). The CDR3 is 14 amino acids. From germline, CDR1 is MGHDK and CDR2 SYGVNS. V lost 8 bases and J lost 1, with 15 bases in between. CDR3: CASSPGLGSYEQYF. In DNA, the CDR3 is TGTGCCAGCTCCCCGGGACTGGGGTCCTACGAGCAGTACTTC.

This chain connects TRBV7-8 to TRBJ1-1; 7 bases agree with TRBD1. The CDR3 has 12 amino acids. V was clipped by 4 bases and J by 11 bases; unmatched bases: 7. Germline CDR1 and CDR2: SGHVS and FQNEAQ. The CDR3 loop is CASSSTQGGAFF. The DNA for the CDR3 is TGTGCCAGCAGCTCCACCCAGGGGGGTGCTTTCTTT.